This is a list of T cell receptor beta chains from one sample in a study of shared clonotypes between healthy human individuals. This table comes from immunoSEQ multiplex PCR, and its TCRdb copy is limited to in-frame clones, with some not included. The sample has roughly 700,000 clones, 90% seen once. The source material was memory CD8+ T cells from PBMCs. These receptors were collected from a man aged 18 to 30 in good health. Some clones in this sample may be carry-over from other donors' samples. The conserved cysteine and the conserved F or W are not part of the CDR3 here.

v_gene	j_gene	CDR3aa
TRBV4-2	TRBJ2-3	ASSQDLRPVGPDTQY
TRBV5-1	TRBJ2-2	ASSLVPSGELF
TRBV27	TRBJ1-1	ASSSGQGLNTEAF
TRBV6-5	TRBJ1-4	ASSYAHEKLF
TRBV28	TRBJ2-7	ASSSVGGGYEQY
TRBV29-1	TRBJ2-3	SVPTGGVTDTQY
TRBV4-1	TRBJ2-1	ASSHSGQGALDEQF
TRBV27	TRBJ2-2	ASSLFPGGPEMYTGELF
TRBV28	TRBJ2-1	ASSLVWEGPNEQF
TRBV9	TRBJ2-1	ASSVDRGNYNEQF
TRBV27	TRBJ2-3	ASSWRTDTDTQY
TRBV7-2	TRBJ2-7	ASSLEGLLGPVYEQY
TRBV10-1	TRBJ1-1	ASSQGGNTEAF
TRBV25-1	.	ASSEEGDGTSYEQY
TRBV2	TRBJ2-7	ASSPGDRGYEQY
TRBV4-1	TRBJ2-7	ASSPRQGGPSEQY
TRBV11-1	TRBJ2-7	ASSSWGTGSSYEQY
TRBV18	TRBJ2-7	ASSLRAYEQY
TRBV4-2	TRBJ2-2	ASSPEGRGNTGELF
TRBV15	TRBJ1-2	ATSSTLTGREGYT
TRBV6-5	TRBJ2-3	ASSSSGSGADTQY
TRBV4-1	TRBJ2-1	ASSQEPDFAYNEQF
TRBV28	TRBJ1-5	ASSSMGLLGQPQH
TRBV21-1	TRBJ2-5	AKREGQFEEAQY
TRBV7-8	TRBJ2-7	ASSLDRGLGEQY
TRBV7-3	TRBJ2-5	ASSSPGLTETQY
TRBV27	TRBJ2-7	ASSSPGQGTYEQY
TRBV11-2	TRBJ1-1	ASSRQGWTEAF
TRBV28	TRBJ2-7	ASSLSPEQY
TRBV6-5	TRBJ2-1	ASSVWTDYNEQF
TRBV28	TRBJ1-1	ASSSAGFGAEAF
TRBV4-1	TRBJ1-1	ASSLKIGPMNTEAF
TRBV19	TRBJ1-4	ATHPGQNEKLF
TRBV5-8	TRBJ1-3	ASSLDLGNTIY
TRBV27	TRBJ1-4	ASSLSDRFNEKLF
TRBV10-3	TRBJ1-1	AISEGPGTAEAF
TRBV7-9	TRBJ2-7	ASSLTSGTSYEQY
TRBV28	TRBJ1-3	ASSRRGGPTGNTIY
TRBV12-5	TRBJ1-5	ASGLVLQGQFNQPQH
TRBV6-5	TRBJ1-1	ASRIRVNTEAF
TRBV7-2	TRBJ2-3	ASSPIAGVTTDTQY
TRBV28	TRBJ2-7	ASSWEIYEQY
TRBV10-2	TRBJ2-5	ASRGPETQY